A single sample gave rise to the 10 T cell receptor beta chains below, sequenced in a study of naive CD8 T cells in extremely preterm neonates. Generated by immunoSEQ multiplex PCR, the TCRdb table keeps only in-frame clones and is missing some. The table lists some 6,500 clones, around 98% of them singletons. Sequencing used naive CD8+ T cells from blood. These receptors came from a human donor in good health.

This clone is a singleton in its sample. The V and J genes are TRBV9 and TRBJ2-7, with D perhaps TRBD1 (5 bases). From germline, CDR1 is SGDLS and CDR2 YYNGEE. This CDR3 contains 16 residues. V was pared by 0 bases and J by 1 base, with 14 bases between. This CDR3 reads CASSVAPWQGSYEQYF. CDR3 nucleotides: TGTGCCAGCAGCGTAGCCCCTTGGCAGGGTTCCTACGAGCAGTACTTC.

The chain combines TRBV9 with TRBJ1-1, with 7 bases lining up with TRBD1. V lost 4 bases and J lost 1; bases outside the gene matches: 13. Germline CDR1 and CDR2: SGDLS and YYNGEE. CDR3 size: 17 residues. The DNA for the CDR3 is TGTGCCAGCAGCACCCAATTGGGGGGACAGCCGAACACTGAAGCTTTCTTT. Protein sequence: CASSTQLGGQPNTEAFF.

The gene calls are TRBV5-6 and TRBJ1-1; D unclear. Germline CDR1 SGHDT, CDR2 YYEEEE. Between the trimmed V and J ends, which lost 1 base and 0 bases, there was a span of 4 bases. The CDR3 contains 13 residues. DNA of the CDR3: TGTGCCAGCAGCTTGAATATGAACACTGAAGCTTTCTTT. As protein: CASSLNMNTEAFF.

V usage is TRBV30 and J usage is TRBJ1-1, with D perhaps TRBD1 (5 bases). The CDR3 is 13 amino acids. Germline CDR1 and CDR2: GTSNPN and SVGIG (reference sequence). V was clipped by 4 bases and J by 0 bases, with 9 bases between them. CDR3 protein: CAWKRGLNTEAFF. CDR3 DNA sequence: TGTGCCTGGAAGCGGGGCCTGAACACTGAAGCTTTCTTT.

The V gene is TRBV28, the J gene TRBJ2-1; TRBD1 matches 7 bases. This CDR3 is built from 20 residues. Germline CDR1 and CDR2: MDHEN and SYDVKM. With 7 bases clipped from V and 0 bases from J, the junction kept 21 bases outside the gene matches. CDR3 sequence: CASTDPRDRDISSSYNEQFF. The CDR3 bases are TGTGCCAGCACCGACCCCCGGGACAGAGATATTTCTAGCTCCTACAATGAGCAGTTCTTC.

The J gene is TRBJ1-1, the V gene TRBV4-1; 9 nucleotides agree with TRBD1. There are 14 residues in the CDR3. V was pared by 1 base and J by 11 bases, with 8 bases of the junction left unmatched. Germline CDR1 is MGHRA and CDR2 is YSYEKL. The CDR3 spells CASSQGPTGTGAFF. Here the CDR3 DNA reads TGCGCCAGCAGCCAAGGCCCCACCGGGACAGGGGCTTTCTTT.

CDR3 bases: TGTGCCAGTAGTATCGCGACTAGCGGACTTTACGAGCAGTACTTC. It translates to CASSIATSGLYEQYF. V and J are TRBV19 and TRBJ2-7; 9 positions agree with TRBD2. Per germline, CDR1 LNHDA and CDR2 SQIVND (reference sequence). CDR3 length: 15 amino acids. Trimming took 3 bases from V and 4 from J; bases not matched to a gene: 7.

The chain combines TRBV27 with TRBJ1-5; no reliable D call. In germline, CDR1 is MNHEY, CDR2 SMNVEV (reference sequence). V gave up 5 bases and J gave up 4 bases, with 15 bases separating them. The CDR3 sequence is 15 residues long. The DNA for the CDR3 is TGTGCCAGCAGTGCGGACTTCGGCCCGAATCAGCCCCAGCATTTT. Amino acid sequence: CASSADFGPNQPQHF.

V gene TRBV28 combines with J gene TRBJ1-1; D uncertain. The germline gives CDR1 MDHEN, CDR2 SYDVKM. This CDR3 region has 14 residues. V shed 10 bases and J shed 2 bases, with 17 bases lying between them. DNA for the CDR3: TGTGCCACCCAGTCCCGACAATTAAACACTGAAGCTTTCTTT. It yields the protein CATQSRQLNTEAFF.

The gene calls are TRBV2 and TRBJ2-1; 11 nucleotides align to TRBD2. The CDR3 runs to 16 residues. V dropped 3 bases and J dropped 8; count of bases not matched to a gene: 9. Looked up from germline, CDR1 is SNHLY and CDR2 is FYNNEI. The CDR3 loop reads CASSDRLAGGLDEQFF. The CDR3 DNA is TGTGCCAGCAGTGACAGGCTAGCGGGGGGCCTGGATGAGCAGTTCTTC. Using reference TRBV2 and TRBJ2-1 for the parts outside the CDR3, the full variable domain is EPEVTQTPSHQVTQMGQEVILRCVPISNHLYFYWYRQILGQKVEFLVSFYNNEISEKSEIFDDQFSVERPDGSNFTLKIRSTKLEDSAMYFCASSDRLAGGLDEQFFGPGTRLTVL.